Shown below are 9 T cell receptor beta chains from a single sample sequenced in a study of T cell responses to AZD1222 COVID-19 vaccine (dated by TCRdb to the early 2020s). Libraries were constructed by the immunoSEQ multiplex PCR assay. As stored in TCRdb, this immuneACCESS dataset retains in-frame rearrangements with V and J assigned. A fraction of the clones does not appear; measured against another copy, unresolved V genes explain less than half of the discrepancy, and the remainder lacks a known reason. The sample has about 81,000 clones on record, roughly 88% of them singletons. The top ten clonotypes cover around 3.6% of the sample. In the paper's terms, the time point label means: about 28 days (+/-7) after the second vaccine dose. The sequencing used peripheral blood, collected 28 days after the second AZD1222 dose. The receptors originated from an adult who received the AZD1222 COVID-19 vaccine.

The CDR3 protein is CASRLTGSSNSPLHF. The CDR3 nucleotides are TGTGCCAGCAGGTTGACAGGGTCCAGTAATTCACCCCTCCACTTT. The rearrangement uses TRBV7-3 and TRBJ1-6, with 7 bases lining up with TRBD1. Trimming cost V 6 bases and J 6 bases; bases outside gene matches: 8. The CDR3 is 15 residues long. Germline V lookup: CDR1 SGHTA, CDR2 FQGTGA. The complete variable domain, with remaining parts taken from reference TRBV7-3 and TRBJ1-6, reads GAGVSQTPSNKVTEKGKYVELRCDPISGHTALYWYRQSLGQGPEFLIYFQGTGAADDSGLPNDRFFAVRPEGSVSTLKIQRTERGDSAVYLCASRLTGSSNSPLHFGNGTRLTVT.

The rearrangement links TRBV28 to TRBJ1-5; D gene unclear. V lost 1 base and J lost 1, with 8 bases in between. The CDR3 totals 15 residues. Germline loops: CDR1 MDHEN, CDR2 SYDVKM. CDR3 protein: CASSLLGESNQPQHF. The CDR3 bases are TGTGCCAGCAGTTTATTGGGTGAAAGCAATCAGCCCCAGCATTTT.

The chain employs TRBV28 and TRBJ2-2; D is unclear. V gave up 3 bases and J gave up 5 bases, with 10 bases separating them. Germline values: CDR1 MDHEN, CDR2 SYDVKM. The CDR3 has 14 amino acids. As DNA, the CDR3 is TGTGCCAGCAGTTTTGTTAGCAGTACCGGGGAGCTGTTTTTT. As protein: CASSFVSSTGELFF.

The rearrangement uses TRBV9 and TRBJ2-6; D is possibly TRBD1 (6 bases). The V and J ends lost 0 bases and 4 bases respectively, with 14 bases between them. CDR3 length: 17 amino acids. Germline CDR1 SGDLS, CDR2 YYNGEE. The CDR3 nucleotides read TGTGCCAGCAGCGTAGTCACAGGGCCCGGCGGGGCCAACGTCCTGACTTTC. Protein product: CASSVVTGPGGANVLTF. The variable domain in full, with the rest retrieved from reference TRBV9 and TRBJ2-6, is DSGVTQTPKHLITATGQRVTLRCSPRSGDLSVYWYQQSLDQGLQFLIQYYNGEERAKGNILERFSAQQFPDLHSELNLSSLELGDSALYFCASSVVTGPGGANVLTFGAGSRLTVL.

The gene calls are TRBV4-2 and TRBJ2-7; D possibly corresponds to TRBD1 (6 bases). V was clipped by 5 bases and J by 4 bases, with 9 bases between them. Per germline, CDR1 LGHNA and CDR2 YNFKEQ. The CDR3 totals 12 residues. CDR3 in amino acids: CASSFTGYEQYF. The CDR3 DNA sequence: TGTGCCAGCAGCTTTACAGGGTACGAGCAGTACTTC.

The chain recombines TRBV2 with TRBJ1-1; D gene unclear. The germline V and J ends were trimmed by 4 bases and 1 base, with 7 bases remaining between them. CDR3 length equals 13 residues. Germline CDR1 reads SNHLY; CDR2 reads FYNNEI. CDR3 nucleotide sequence: TGTGCCAGCAGTGGGCCTCGGAACACTGAAGCTTTCTTT. This codes for CASSGPRNTEAFF.

For the CDR3, the DNA is TGTGCCATACGGATGGGGGGCTACGAGCAGTACTTC. Residues: CAIRMGGYEQYF. The J gene is TRBJ2-7, the V gene TRBV28; D is perhaps TRBD2 (6 bases). CDR1 MDHEN and CDR2 SYDVKM come from the germline V gene. V was cut by 10 bases and J by 3 bases, with 13 bases left in between. This CDR3 comprises 12 residues.

The chain recombines TRBV28 with TRBJ2-7; 9 bases are shared with TRBD1. With 4 bases clipped from V and 5 bases from J, the junction kept 9 bases outside the gene matches. The CDR3 is made up of 15 amino acids. Germline V gene data show CDR1 as MDHEN and CDR2 as SYDVKM. As DNA, the CDR3 is TGTGCCAGCAGTTCATCCGGGACAGGGTACCACGAGCAGTACTTC. It translates to CASSSSGTGYHEQYF.

The chain is built from TRBV5-4 and TRBJ2-3; D unclear. Trimming shortened V by 4 bases and J by 0 bases, and 3 bases separated the two germline ends. There are 12 residues in the CDR3. Per the germline V gene, CDR1 is SGHNT and CDR2 is YYREEE (reference sequence). The CDR3 DNA sequence: TGTGCCAGCAGCGCCAGCACAGATACGCAGTATTTT. Protein: CASSASTDTQYF.